This T cell receptor beta chain was recorded in a study of cytomegalovirus exposure and HLA in healthy donors. Study details: Early release data held around 82 million unique TCRs from HLA-typed donors. Findings and caveats of the study: In a later analysis, HLA-associated beta chains showed higher expansion and lower generation probabilities than comparable chains. Common viral pathogens seemed, in a later analysis, to connect with several of the most significant clusters.

Each donor's status was that of a healthy bone marrow donor. This clone came up a few times. Its antigen is currently unknown. It was with 60 Vbeta and 13 Jbeta primers that the PCR ran. Sequencing used immunoSEQ multiplex PCR; TCRdb keeps in-frame clones, though not all of them. The table records 150,000 or so clones, approximately 73% of them present only once. V was trimmed by 4 bases and J by 5 bases, leaving 9 bases between them. Germline CDR1 SGHTA, CDR2 FQGNSA. The CDR3 has 13 residues. The sequence was collected from a man aged 25-45 years in good health and CMV-seropositive. The V call is TRBV7-2, the J call TRBJ2-4; tentatively, D is TRBD1 (6 bases). The specimen was PBMCs. CDR3 sequence reads: CASSSRTENIQYF. The CDR3 bases are TGTGCCAGCAGCTCGAGGACAGAAAACATTCAGTACTTC. Based on the CDR3 plus reference TRBV7-2 and TRBJ2-4, the full variable domain is GAGVSQSPSNKVTEKGKDVELRCDPISGHTALYWYRQSLGQGLEFLIYFQGNSAPDKSGLPSDRFSAERTGGSVSTLTIQRTQQEDSAVYLCASSSRTENIQYFGAGTRLSVL.